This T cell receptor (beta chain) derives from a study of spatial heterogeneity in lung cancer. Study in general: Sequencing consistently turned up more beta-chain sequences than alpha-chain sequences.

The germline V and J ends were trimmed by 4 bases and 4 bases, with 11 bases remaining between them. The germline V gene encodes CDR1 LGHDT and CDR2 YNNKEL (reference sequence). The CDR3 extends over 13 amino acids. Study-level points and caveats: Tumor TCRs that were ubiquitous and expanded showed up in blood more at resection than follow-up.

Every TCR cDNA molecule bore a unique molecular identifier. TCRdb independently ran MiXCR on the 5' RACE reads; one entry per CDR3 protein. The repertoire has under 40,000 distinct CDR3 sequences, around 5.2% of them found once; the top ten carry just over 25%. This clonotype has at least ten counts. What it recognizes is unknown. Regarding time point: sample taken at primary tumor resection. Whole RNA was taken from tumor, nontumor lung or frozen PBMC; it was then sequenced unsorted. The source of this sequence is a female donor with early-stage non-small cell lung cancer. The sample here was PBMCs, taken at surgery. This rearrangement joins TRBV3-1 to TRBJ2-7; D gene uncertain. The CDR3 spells CASSRASEYEQYF. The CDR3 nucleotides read TGTGCCAGCAGCCGGGCCTCAGAATACGAGCAGTACTTC.